This TCR beta chain stems from a study of blood T cell repertoires in COVID-19. Study in general: Acute and convalescent COVID-19 samples came from the United States, Italy and Spain.

This CDR3 has 15 amino acids. With 0 bases clipped from V and 4 bases from J, the junction kept 4 bases outside the gene matches. Germline-derived CDR1 and CDR2 are SGHRS and YFSETQ. Profiled with immunoSEQ multiplex PCR; TCRdb holds only in-frame clones, not every one. The sample shows 200,000 or so clones, roughly 90% of them seen only once. The sample taken for sequencing was peripheral blood. The chain recombines TRBV5-1 with TRBJ1-2; the match to TRBD1 covers 9 bases. The sequence derives from a man aged 55 to 70 who had recovered from COVID-19. CDR3 nucleotides: TGCGCCAGCAGCTTGGACAGGGGGCAGGTCTATGGCTACACCTTC. Protein: CASSLDRGQVYGYTF.